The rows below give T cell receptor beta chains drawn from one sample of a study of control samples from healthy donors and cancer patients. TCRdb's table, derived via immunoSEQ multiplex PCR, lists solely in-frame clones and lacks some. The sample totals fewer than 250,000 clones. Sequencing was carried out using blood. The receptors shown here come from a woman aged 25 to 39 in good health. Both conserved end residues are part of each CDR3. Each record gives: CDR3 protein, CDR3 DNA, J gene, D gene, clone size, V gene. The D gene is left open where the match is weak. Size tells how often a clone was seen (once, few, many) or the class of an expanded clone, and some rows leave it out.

CDR3aa: CASSSPRTGKPGELFF
CDR3nt: TGTGCCAGCAGCTCCCCTCGGACAGGAAAGCCCGGGGAGCTGTTTTTT
j_gene: TRBJ2-2
d_gene: TRBD1
abundance: -
v_gene: TRBV11-2

CDR3aa: CASSPNPGLDRETQYF
CDR3nt: TGTGCCAGCAGTCCCAACCCGGGACTAGATAGGGAGACCCAGTACTTC
j_gene: TRBJ2-5
d_gene: TRBD2
abundance: -
v_gene: TRBV7-2

CDR3aa: CASRDRGGPNQPQHF
CDR3nt: TGTGCCAGCAGGGACAGGGGGGGGCCCAATCAGCCCCAGCATTTT
j_gene: TRBJ1-5
d_gene: TRBD1
abundance: -
v_gene: TRBV2

CDR3aa: CASKRNTQYF
CDR3nt: TGTGCCAGCAAGCGAAATACGCAGTATTTT
j_gene: TRBJ2-3
d_gene: -
abundance: -
v_gene: TRBV12-3/TRBV12-4

CDR3aa: CASSSQTGRTEAFF
CDR3nt: TGTGCCAGCAGCTCCCAAACAGGGCGTACTGAAGCTTTCTTT
j_gene: TRBJ1-1
d_gene: -
abundance: -
v_gene: TRBV5-4

CDR3aa: CASSYGGEQYF
CDR3nt: TGTGCCAGCAGTTACGGGGGGGAGCAGTACTTC
j_gene: TRBJ2-7
d_gene: -
abundance: medium-sized
v_gene: TRBV6-5

CDR3aa: CAISVDSLNTEAFF
CDR3nt: TGTGCCATCAGTGTCGACAGCCTGAACACTGAAGCTTTCTTT
j_gene: TRBJ1-1
d_gene: -
abundance: -
v_gene: TRBV10-3

CDR3aa: CASSQTSGGWADTQYF
CDR3nt: TGTGCCAGCAGCCAAACTAGCGGGGGCTGGGCAGATACGCAGTATTTT
j_gene: TRBJ2-3
d_gene: TRBD2
abundance: -
v_gene: TRBV3-1/TRBV3-2

CDR3aa: CASADPPRGNTIYF
CDR3nt: TGTGCCAGTGCGGACCCTCCGAGGGGAAACACCATATATTTT
j_gene: TRBJ1-3
d_gene: -
abundance: -
v_gene: TRBV19

CDR3aa: CASSSKSHGYTF
CDR3nt: TGTGCCAGCAGCTCCAAGTCCCATGGCTACACCTTC
j_gene: TRBJ1-2
d_gene: -
abundance: -
v_gene: TRBV7-9

CDR3aa: CASSLFGMGAEEQYF
CDR3nt: TGTGCCAGCAGCTTATTCGGTATGGGGGCTGAGGAGCAGTACTTC
j_gene: TRBJ2-7
d_gene: -
abundance: -
v_gene: TRBV7-2

CDR3aa: CASSMREYNEQFF
CDR3nt: TGTGCCAGTAGTATGCGGGAGTACAATGAGCAGTTCTTC
j_gene: TRBJ2-1
d_gene: TRBD2
abundance: -
v_gene: TRBV19

CDR3aa: CASSLVGSPPLHF
CDR3nt: TGTGCCAGCAGCTTAGTAGGGAGTCCACCCCTCCACTTT
j_gene: TRBJ1-6
d_gene: -
abundance: -
v_gene: TRBV7-9

CDR3aa: CAVVRSFNEQFF
CDR3nt: TGTGCCGTAGTAAGAAGTTTCAATGAGCAGTTCTTC
j_gene: TRBJ2-1
d_gene: -
abundance: -
v_gene: TRBV5-4

CDR3aa: CASSRQGGNQPQHF
CDR3nt: TGTGCCAGCAGTAGACAGGGTGGGAATCAGCCCCAGCATTTT
j_gene: TRBJ1-5
d_gene: TRBD1
abundance: -
v_gene: TRBV6-6

CDR3aa: CASKARNIQYF
CDR3nt: TGTGCCAGCAAAGCGAGAAACATTCAGTACTTC
j_gene: TRBJ2-4
d_gene: -
abundance: -
v_gene: TRBV27

CDR3aa: CASSPLLLAGDASTDTQYF
CDR3nt: TGTGCCAGCAGTCCCCTTTTGCTAGCGGGCGATGCTAGCACAGATACGCAGTATTTT
j_gene: TRBJ2-3
d_gene: TRBD2
abundance: -
v_gene: TRBV7-2

CDR3aa: CASSRTRDSLDTQYF
CDR3nt: TGTGCCAGCAGCCGCACTAGGGACAGTCTAGATACGCAGTATTTT
j_gene: TRBJ2-3
d_gene: TRBD1
abundance: -
v_gene: TRBV7-9

CDR3aa: CASSQFLSGNTIYF
CDR3nt: TGCGCCAGCAGCCAGTTTCTCTCTGGAAACACCATATATTTT
j_gene: TRBJ1-3
d_gene: -
abundance: -
v_gene: TRBV4-1

CDR3aa: CASVGAVRNTEAFF
CDR3nt: TGTGCCAGCGTCGGGGCAGTACGGAACACTGAAGCTTTCTTT
j_gene: TRBJ1-1
d_gene: -
abundance: -
v_gene: TRBV2

CDR3aa: CASSLNQDSTDTQYF
CDR3nt: TGTGCCAGCAGCCTGAACCAGGACTCCACAGATACGCAGTATTTT
j_gene: TRBJ2-3
d_gene: -
abundance: -
v_gene: TRBV4-2

CDR3aa: CASSKSTGTSGQETQYF
CDR3nt: TGCGCCAGCAGCAAAAGCACCGGGACTAGCGGCCAAGAGACCCAGTACTTC
j_gene: TRBJ2-5
d_gene: TRBD2
abundance: -
v_gene: TRBV4-1

CDR3aa: CASSLTEEAFF
CDR3nt: TGTGCCAGCAGCCTGACAGAAGAAGCTTTCTTT
j_gene: TRBJ1-1
d_gene: -
abundance: -
v_gene: TRBV6-6

CDR3aa: CASSVGGGHYNEQFF
CDR3nt: TGTGCCAGCAGCGTGGGCGGGGGACATTACAATGAGCAGTTCTTC
j_gene: TRBJ2-1
d_gene: -
abundance: -
v_gene: TRBV7-2

CDR3aa: CASSLAWTGPTGELFF
CDR3nt: TGCGCCAGCAGCTTGGCCTGGACAGGCCCCACCGGGGAGCTGTTTTTT
j_gene: TRBJ2-2
d_gene: TRBD1
abundance: -
v_gene: TRBV5-1

CDR3aa: CSAEGQGITDTQYF
CDR3nt: TGCAGCGCCGAGGGACAGGGAATCACAGATACGCAGTATTTT
j_gene: TRBJ2-3
d_gene: TRBD1
abundance: -
v_gene: TRBV29-1

CDR3aa: CASSTPGARGNTIYF
CDR3nt: TGTGCCAGCAGCACCCCAGGGGCGAGGGGAAACACCATATATTTT
j_gene: TRBJ1-3
d_gene: -
abundance: -
v_gene: TRBV9

CDR3aa: CASSSFDRPNSGNTIYF
CDR3nt: TGTGCCAGCAGCTCCTTCGACAGGCCGAACTCTGGAAACACCATATATTTT
j_gene: TRBJ1-3
d_gene: -
abundance: -
v_gene: TRBV11-2

CDR3aa: CASSQETRGASRREGHTGELFF
CDR3nt: TGTGCCAGCAGCCAAGAGACCCGAGGGGCTAGTAGAAGGGAGGGTCACACCGGGGAGCTGTTTTTT
j_gene: TRBJ2-2
d_gene: TRBD2
abundance: -
v_gene: TRBV3-1/TRBV3-2

CDR3aa: CASSGGETDTQYF
CDR3nt: TGCGCCAGCAGCGGGGGAGAAACAGATACGCAGTATTTT
j_gene: TRBJ2-3
d_gene: -
abundance: -
v_gene: TRBV5-1

CDR3aa: CASSADGNQPQHF
CDR3nt: TGTGCCAGCAGCGCGGACGGGAATCAGCCCCAGCATTTT
j_gene: TRBJ1-5
d_gene: -
abundance: -
v_gene: TRBV7-2

CDR3aa: CASSDEAGGSTDTQYF
CDR3nt: TGTGCCAGCAGTGACGAAGCGGGGGGAAGCACAGATACGCAGTATTTT
j_gene: TRBJ2-3
d_gene: TRBD2
abundance: -
v_gene: TRBV6-4

CDR3aa: CASSSGTDSSEQYF
CDR3nt: TGCGCCAGCAGCTCCGGGACGGACTCCTCCGAGCAGTACTTC
j_gene: TRBJ2-7
d_gene: -
abundance: -
v_gene: TRBV5-1

CDR3aa: CASSSFRGGNTEAFF
CDR3nt: TGTGCCAGTAGTAGCTTCCGTGGGGGAAACACTGAAGCTTTCTTT
j_gene: TRBJ1-1
d_gene: -
abundance: -
v_gene: TRBV19

CDR3aa: CASSLGTTSGGLYNEQFF
CDR3nt: TGCGCCAGCAGCTTGGGCACGACTAGCGGGGGGCTATACAATGAGCAGTTCTTC
j_gene: TRBJ2-1
d_gene: TRBD2
abundance: -
v_gene: TRBV5-1

CDR3aa: CASSETGAYTEAFF
CDR3nt: TGTGCCAGCAGTGAAACAGGAGCTTACACTGAAGCTTTCTTT
j_gene: TRBJ1-1
d_gene: -
abundance: -
v_gene: TRBV25-1

CDR3aa: CASSLAIFRPGQGYGYTF
CDR3nt: TGTGCCAGCAGCTTAGCTATTTTTCGACCGGGACAGGGCTATGGCTACACCTTC
j_gene: TRBJ1-2
d_gene: TRBD1
abundance: -
v_gene: TRBV7-2

CDR3aa: CASSFGQGGGYTF
CDR3nt: TGTGCCAGCAGCTTCGGACAGGGCGGCGGCTACACCTTC
j_gene: TRBJ1-2
d_gene: TRBD1
abundance: -
v_gene: TRBV7-9

CDR3aa: CASRDRTAAHYYTF
CDR3nt: TGTGCCAGCAGGGATCGGACCGCCGCCCACTACTACACCTTC
j_gene: TRBJ1-2
d_gene: -
abundance: -
v_gene: TRBV13

CDR3aa: CASSFGQGYGYTF
CDR3nt: TGTGCCAGCAGTTTCGGCCAGGGGTATGGCTACACCTTC
j_gene: TRBJ1-2
d_gene: -
abundance: -
v_gene: TRBV27

CDR3aa: CSVDRGGVPGELFF
CDR3nt: TGCAGCGTTGATAGGGGGGGTGTCCCCGGGGAGCTGTTTTTT
j_gene: TRBJ2-2
d_gene: -
abundance: -
v_gene: TRBV29-1

CDR3aa: CASSLEGNTGELFF
CDR3nt: TGTGCCAGCAGCTTGGAGGGGAACACCGGGGAGCTGTTTTTT
j_gene: TRBJ2-2
d_gene: -
abundance: -
v_gene: TRBV7-2

CDR3aa: CASSQPGRHTGELFF
CDR3nt: TGTGCCAGCAGCCAACCGGGACGACACACCGGGGAGCTGTTTTTT
j_gene: TRBJ2-2
d_gene: -
abundance: -
v_gene: TRBV4-2

CDR3aa: CASSSRPGTGDSPLHF
CDR3nt: TGTGCCAGCAGTTCCCGACCAGGGACAGGGGATTCACCCCTCCACTTT
j_gene: TRBJ1-6
d_gene: TRBD1
abundance: -
v_gene: TRBV6-5

CDR3aa: CASRVTGSYYGYTF
CDR3nt: TGTGCCAGCAGAGTCACAGGGTCCTACTATGGCTACACCTTC
j_gene: TRBJ1-2
d_gene: -
abundance: -
v_gene: TRBV27

CDR3aa: CASSFGTVTGELFF
CDR3nt: TGCGCCAGCAGCTTCGGGACTGTCACCGGGGAGCTGTTTTTT
j_gene: TRBJ2-2
d_gene: -
abundance: -
v_gene: TRBV5-1

CDR3aa: CASSQENDRRNGYTF
CDR3nt: TGCGCCAGCAGCCAAGAAAATGACAGAAGGAATGGCTACACCTTC
j_gene: TRBJ1-2
d_gene: -
abundance: -
v_gene: TRBV4-1

CDR3aa: CASSLAGAGEAFF
CDR3nt: TGTGCCAGCAGTTTAGCAGGGGCTGGTGAAGCTTTCTTT
j_gene: TRBJ1-1
d_gene: -
abundance: -
v_gene: TRBV28

CDR3aa: CASSQVFGDPSNQPQHF
CDR3nt: TGTGCCAGCAGCCAAGTCTTCGGAGACCCTAGCAATCAGCCCCAGCATTTT
j_gene: TRBJ1-5
d_gene: -
abundance: -
v_gene: TRBV4-2

CDR3aa: CASSLASHEKLFF
CDR3nt: TGTGCCAGCAGCTTAGCCTCACATGAAAAACTGTTTTTT
j_gene: TRBJ1-4
d_gene: -
abundance: -
v_gene: TRBV7-9

CDR3aa: CASSFRTGELFF
CDR3nt: TGTGCCAGCAGCTTTAGGACCGGGGAGCTGTTTTTT
j_gene: TRBJ2-2
d_gene: -
abundance: -
v_gene: TRBV7-2

CDR3aa: CASSDPTAGGLKNIQYF
CDR3nt: TGTGCCAGCAGTGACCCGACGGCGGGGGGGCTGAAAAACATTCAGTACTTC
j_gene: TRBJ2-4
d_gene: TRBD2
abundance: -
v_gene: TRBV6-1

CDR3aa: CAWSAQVSNQPQHF
CDR3nt: TGTGCCTGGAGTGCACAGGTTAGCAATCAGCCCCAGCATTTT
j_gene: TRBJ1-5
d_gene: -
abundance: -
v_gene: TRBV30

CDR3aa: CASSFFTGGIYSNQPQHF
CDR3nt: TGTGCCAGCAGTTTTTTTACAGGGGGGATCTATAGCAATCAGCCCCAGCATTTT
j_gene: TRBJ1-5
d_gene: TRBD1
abundance: -
v_gene: TRBV28